The clone carrying this T cell receptor beta chain turned up a few times. No antigen is known for it. The germline V gene encodes CDR1 LNHDA and CDR2 SQIVND (reference sequence). The CDR3 has 13 amino acids. With 9 bases removed from V and 8 bases from J, the gap between germline ends came to 19 bases. The data belong to a study of T-cell memory formation after mild COVID-19. The study's findings and limits: The pre-infection memory compartment contained some responding clones, suggesting cross-reactive memory joined. Among clones peaking at day 37 in the second wave, SARS-CoV-2 specificity remained unconfirmed.

MiXCR, run by TCRdb on the 5' RACE reads, gives a single entry per CDR3 protein. The table records more than 150,000 distinct CDR3 sequences, about a fifth of them present only once. This chain joins TRBV19 and TRBJ1-1; D is undetermined. What was sequenced was PBMCs or a T cell subset sorted from them (not recorded which). The source of this sequence is a man younger than 35 who had mild COVID-19 (a few samples of this study predate the infection). Cell type and time point are not known. In DNA form, the CDR3 reads TGTGCCAGCAGAAAGTTTACCCGGGGAGAAGCTTTCTTT. This gives the protein CASRKFTRGEAFF.